These 28 T cell receptor beta chains were sequenced from one sample in a study of read filtering for tumor transcriptome and immune sequencing. The library was built from about 400 ng RNA with molecular barcoded adaptors for alpha/delta and beta/gamma chains. TCRdb passed the reads through MiXCR, listing each CDR3 protein once. This table has about 62,000 distinct CDR3 sequences, roughly a fifth appearing once. Sequenced input: a population of CD138-negative cells sorted from bone marrow. These receptors were taken from a donor at least 40 years old with multiple myeloma.

This clonotype was seen many times. This rearrangement joins TRBV4-1 to TRBJ2-3; the D is unclear. The CDR3 has 20 residues. Between the trimmed V and J ends, which lost 0 bases and 2 bases, there was a span of 24 bases. Germline values: CDR1 MGHRA, CDR2 YSYEKL. The CDR3 nucleotides read TGCGCCAGCAGCCAAGAGGTCGATGCTAGGGTACCATTTCCCACAGATACGCAGTATTTT. This gives the protein CASSQEVDARVPFPTDTQYF.

Comment on this clonotype: The conserved final phenylalanine or tryptophan is absent from the CDR3, which likely points to a read error. This rearrangement joins TRBV15 to TRBJ1-4; D is unresolved. The CDR3 sequence is 15 residues long. CDR1 is LNHNV and CDR2 is YYDKDF in the germline V gene (reference sequence). V was trimmed by 0 bases and J by 5 bases, leaving 10 bases between them. CDR3 residues: CATSRDRTANEKLFL. The CDR3 DNA reads TGTGCCACCAGCAGAGATCGTACAGCCAATGAAAAACTGTTTCTC.

This clonotype came up once. The chain employs TRBV20-1 and TRBJ2-3; unclear D gene. V was shortened by 8 bases and J by 6 bases, with 12 bases between the two germline ends. The CDR3 consists of 11 residues. Germline-derived CDR1 and CDR2 are DFQATT and SNEGSKA (reference sequence). As DNA, the CDR3 is TGCAGTCCAAGAAGTCGGGATACGCAGTATTTT. This gives the protein CSPRSRDTQYF.

For this clonotype: One end of the junction does not line up with germline, which may come from a read error. The chain uses TRBV3-1 and TRBJ1-6; D unresolved. The CDR3 contains 15 residues. Germline V gives CDR1 LGHDT, CDR2 YNNKEL (reference sequence). CDR3 region: CASSPGRIRDSPFHF. The DNA of the CDR3 is TGTGCCAGCAGCCCCGGACGGATTCGGGATTCACCCTTCCACTTT.

This clonotype appeared many times. The V and J genes are TRBV6-5 and TRBJ2-3, with unresolved D. In germline, CDR1 is MNHEY, CDR2 SVGAGI. The CDR3 spans 15 residues. Trimming left V 5 bases short and J 0 bases short, with 12 bases between. CDR3 coding DNA: TGTGCCAGCAGTAGAAGGGATCCTAGCACAGATACGCAGTATTTT. It encodes CASSRRDPSTDTQYF.

This clonotype was detected a few times. The DNA of the CDR3 is TGCGCCAGCAGCTTGGATGGGTTCGGAGATTCACCCCTCCACTTT. Translated: CASSLDGFGDSPLHF. The V call is TRBV5-1, the J call TRBJ1-6; D unresolved. The germline CDR1 and CDR2 sequences are SGHRS and YFSETQ. The V and J ends lost 0 bases and 8 bases respectively, with 12 bases between them. The CDR3 runs to 15 residues.

Note on this clonotype: A much larger clone differs from this one at a single base, so this may be a read error. This rearrangement joins TRBV14 to TRBJ1-1; 8 nucleotides match TRBD1. After removal of 4 bases from V and 3 bases from J, the junction contained 7 bases not matched to a gene. Germline V CDR1 and CDR2: SGHDN, FVKESK. The CDR3 consists of 15 residues. The CDR3 is CASSPDRVGDTEAFF. Here the CDR3 DNA reads TGTGCCAGCAGCCCGGACAGGGTGGGGGACACTGAAGCTTTCTTT.

For this clonotype: This sequence may be a read error, since a much larger clone differs from it by one base. The chain is built from TRBV5-1 and TRBJ2-7, with a possible D match to TRBD1 (5 bases). The CDR3 covers 14 residues. Trimming removed 4 bases from V and 4 bases from J, with 15 bases in between. CDR1 and CDR2 (germline): SGHRS, YFSETQ. CDR3 nucleotide sequence: TGCGCCAGCAGCCTCTGGACAATCCCGTACGAGCAGTACTTC. Encoded protein: CASSLWTIPYEQYF.

Notes on this clonotype: This may be a read error, as it is one base from a much larger clone. The conserved phenylalanine or tryptophan is not found at the CDR3 terminus, so this likely reflects a read error. The chain carries TRBV2 and TRBJ2-5; a weak D match, TRBD1 (6 bases). This CDR3 spans 13 amino acids. V dropped 7 bases and J dropped 5 bases, with 14 bases sitting between them. In germline, CDR1 is SNHLY, CDR2 FYNNEI. The CDR3, as DNA: TGTGCCAGCACGAGGGACATTAAGGAGACCCAGTACTCC. It translates to CASTRDIKETQYS.

This chain links TRBV6-1 with TRBJ1-6; D is unclear. The V gene lost 2 bases and the J gene lost 6 bases, with 14 bases spanning the gap. Germline CDR1 and CDR2: MNHNS and SASEGT. The CDR3 extends over 16 amino acids. CDR3 sequence reads: CASSELDLGRNSPLHF. The DNA for the CDR3 is TGTGCCAGCAGTGAACTGGACCTAGGGCGTAATTCACCCCTCCACTTT.

As concerns this clonotype: This may arise from a read error, as a much more abundant clone is one base away. J is TRBJ2-7 and V is TRBV7-9; 8 bases are a match to TRBD1. CDR1 and CDR2 (germline): SEHNR, FQNEAQ (reference sequence). This CDR3 is built from 15 residues. Losses at the gene ends were 4 bases for V and 4 bases for J; bases not matched to a gene: 9. The CDR3 loop is CASSSNGQGAYEQYF. The CDR3 DNA follows: TGTGCCAGCAGCTCAAATGGCCAGGGGGCGTACGAGCAGTACTTC.

This clonotype was recorded at least ten times. The chain employs TRBV29-1 and TRBJ2-1; D ambiguous. Germline CDR1 and CDR2: SQVTM and ANQGSEA. The CDR3 has 13 residues. V was cut by 1 base and J by 2 bases, with 6 bases left in between. Here the CDR3 DNA reads TGCAGCGTTGAAGTTGGTGCCTACAATGAGCAGTTCTTC. Amino acids: CSVEVGAYNEQFF.

This clonotype has a handful of counts. Here the CDR3 reads CASSVGQPYQETQYF. The CDR3 DNA reads TGTGCCAGCAGCGTGGGACAACCCTACCAAGAGACCCAGTACTTC. The chain is built from TRBV2 and TRBJ2-5; D is perhaps TRBD1 (6 bases). The CDR3 has 15 amino acids. The germline V gene encodes CDR1 SNHLY and CDR2 FYNNEI. Trimming removed 6 bases from V and 0 bases from J, with 14 bases in between.

The sample holds many counts of this clonotype. CDR3 nucleotides: TGCGCCAGCAGCATAAATGGACAGGCCGGCAATGAGCAGTTCTTC. The encoded protein is CASSINGQAGNEQFF. The rearrangement joins TRBV5-1 to TRBJ2-1; 7 nucleotides match TRBD1. Germline trimming cut 4 bases from V and 6 bases from J; bases unmatched to any gene: 10. The CDR3 is made up of 15 amino acids. Germline CDR1 and CDR2: SGHRS and YFSETQ.

This clonotype appeared many times. The rearrangement links TRBV2 to TRBJ2-1; TRBD1 matches at 7 bases. The CDR3 is made up of 15 amino acids. Unmatched junction bases numbered 9, after V lost 5 bases and J lost 5 bases. From germline, CDR1 is SNHLY and CDR2 FYNNEI. The CDR3 DNA is TGTGCCAGCAGTCGGGTCAGGGGACAGCACAATGAGCAGTTCTTC. Amino acids: CASSRVRGQHNEQFF.

This clonotype was counted between two and nine times. The rearrangement joins TRBV13 to TRBJ2-3; D might be TRBD1 (5 bases). V was shortened by 6 bases and J by 4 bases, with 17 bases between the two germline ends. The CDR3 runs to 15 residues. Germline V CDR1 and CDR2: PRHDT, FYEKMQ (reference sequence). CDR3 sequence (DNA): TGTGCCAGCAGTCAAGTTAGGAAGGGGCCAGATACGCAGTATTTT. This sequence encodes CASSQVRKGPDTQYF. Together with reference TRBV13 and TRBJ2-3, the CDR3 gives the full variable domain: AAGVIQSPRHLIKEKRETATLKCYPIPRHDTVYWYQQGPGQDPQFLISFYEKMQSDKGSIPDRFSAQQFSDYHSELNMSSLELGDSALYFCASSQVRKGPDTQYFGPGTRLTVL.

The chain combines TRBV9 with TRBJ2-2, with D possibly being TRBD1 (9 bases). The CDR3 has 17 amino acids. Deletions cut 4 bases from V and 5 bases from J, with 21 bases between. Germline V gene sequence: CDR1 SGDLS, CDR2 YYNGEE. The CDR3 spells CASSIGTGRGETGELFF. The CDR3 DNA is TGTGCCAGCAGCATTGGGACAGGGCGGGGGGAGACCGGGGAGCTGTTTTTT.

This clonotype appeared many times. The chain joins TRBV20-1 to TRBJ2-4; possible D gene TRBD2, 5 bases. The CDR3 sequence is 10 residues long. The germline gives CDR1 DFQATT, CDR2 SNEGSKA (reference sequence). V lost 3 bases and J lost 9, with 6 bases in between. This CDR3 reads CSARGSIQYF. The CDR3 nucleotides are TGCAGTGCTAGGGGGAGCATTCAGTACTTC.

Concerning this clonotype: This could be a read error, since a much larger clone is one nucleotide away. This sequence joins TRBV5-5 and TRBJ2-2, with D tentatively TRBD2 (6 bases). This CDR3 is built from 15 residues. Germline CDR1 SGHKS, CDR2 YYEKEE (reference sequence). CDR3 nucleotide sequence: TGTGCCAGCAGCTTGGCGGGAGCGGACGCCGGGGGGCTGTTTTTT. It yields the protein CASSLAGADAGGLFF.

This clonotype has ten or more counts. The chain carries TRBV4-2 and TRBJ2-5; D unresolved. CDR3 length: 14 amino acids. The germline V and J ends were trimmed by 3 bases and 3 bases, with 11 bases remaining between them. Germline assignment: CDR1 LGHNA and CDR2 YNFKEQ. As DNA, the CDR3 is TGTGCCAGCAGCCAGGCACAGACCGAAGAGACCCAGTACTTC. This sequence encodes CASSQAQTEETQYF.

Comment on this clonotype: This clone may be a read error of a much larger clone one base away. No conserved phenylalanine or tryptophan ends this CDR3, so it is likely a read error. The CDR3: CASSPGLAGPTDTQYS. In nucleotides, the CDR3 is TGCGCCAGCAGCCCCGGACTAGCGGGGCCCACAGATACGCAGTATTCT. The V gene is TRBV5-1, the J gene TRBJ2-3; 12 positions match TRBD2. The CDR3 spans 16 residues. Per germline, CDR1 SGHRS and CDR2 YFSETQ. V trimming: 4 bases; J trimming: 2 bases; junction bases outside the gene matches: 5.

This clonotype was recorded at least ten times. The V call is TRBV20-1, the J call TRBJ2-1, with 10 bases that match TRBD2. Looked up from germline, CDR1 is DFQATT and CDR2 is SNEGSKA (reference sequence). The J segment lost 0 bases and the V segment lost 2 bases, leaving 1 base of the junction unmatched. The CDR3 extends over 15 amino acids. CDR3 in amino acids: CSARSGGASYNEQFF. The CDR3 DNA follows: TGCAGTGCTAGAAGCGGGGGGGCCTCCTACAATGAGCAGTTCTTC.

As regards this clonotype: An end of the junction differs from the germline gene, which may be a read error. V gene TRBV9 combines with J gene TRBJ1-1; TRBD1 matches at 7 bases. Germline CDR1 SGDLS, CDR2 YYNGEE. The CDR3 sequence is 15 residues long. The CDR3 sequence: CASSPDLRQGTEALF. DNA for the CDR3: TGTGCCAGCAGCCCGGACTTGAGACAGGGCACTGAAGCTCTCTTT.

This clonotype was picked up a small number of times. The chain couples TRBV20-1 to TRBJ2-1; TRBD1 might be the D (6 bases). Trimming removed 4 bases at V and 6 bases at J, with 22 bases between. The CDR3 loop spans 16 amino acids. Germline loops: CDR1 DFQATT, CDR2 SNEGSKA (reference sequence). The CDR3 region is CSATNLRDILGNEQFF. CDR3 in DNA: TGCAGTGCTACAAACCTCCGGGACATATTAGGCAATGAGCAGTTCTTC.

This clonotype was observed at least ten times. J is TRBJ1-1 and V is TRBV14, with D tentatively TRBD1 (5 bases). The germline V gene has CDR1 SGHDN and CDR2 FVKESK. V was trimmed by 0 bases and J by 0 bases, leaving 17 bases between them. The CDR3 covers 18 residues. The CDR3 region is CASSQDWSTGYLNTEAFF. In nucleotides, the CDR3 is TGTGCCAGCAGCCAAGATTGGTCAACAGGTTATTTGAACACTGAAGCTTTCTTT.

This clonotype has a count of ten or more. The genes are TRBV7-6 and TRBJ2-7, with 8 positions matching TRBD1. This CDR3 region has 15 residues. Per germline, CDR1 SGHVS and CDR2 FNYEAQ. V shed 5 bases and J 0 bases; nucleotides not matched to a gene: 6. Here the CDR3 reads CASSLRTGSSYEQYF. The CDR3 nucleotides are TGTGCCAGCAGCCTCAGGACAGGGAGCTCCTACGAGCAGTACTTC.

This clonotype was observed many times. The rearrangement links TRBV5-1 to TRBJ2-7; 9 nucleotides align to TRBD1. The ends lost 2 bases at V and 2 bases at J; junction bases unmatched: 11. CDR3 length: 17 amino acids. Germline loops: CDR1 SGHRS, CDR2 YFSETQ. CDR3 amino acids: CASSFPDRGQGPYEQYF. CDR3 sequence (DNA): TGCGCCAGCAGCTTCCCCGACCGGGGACAGGGCCCCTACGAGCAGTACTTC.

This clonotype was seen ten or more times. The chain combines TRBV5-1 with TRBJ1-1, with 8 bases aligning to TRBD1. V dropped 4 bases and J dropped 3; count of bases not matched to a gene: 11. CDR1 and CDR2 from the germline V gene are SGHRS and YFSETQ. This CDR3 spans 16 amino acids. CDR3 sequence (DNA): TGCGCCAGCAGCCCTAGAAGACTGACAGGGGACACTGAAGCTTTCTTT. It yields the protein CASSPRRLTGDTEAFF.